The source of this TCR beta chain is a study of spatial heterogeneity in lung cancer. TCR cDNA molecules were tagged individually, and each one carried a unique molecular identifier. TCRdb itself ran the 5' RACE reads through MiXCR, one entry per CDR3 protein. The data hold around 2,000 distinct CDR3 sequences, with approximately 16% observed a single time. This clonotype is medium-sized (0.01 to 0.1%) in the sample. The time point was: sample taken at primary tumor resection. The donor group consisted of over 60 patients who had untreated, early-stage non-small cell lung cancer. Sequencing of whole RNA from tumor, nontumor lung or frozen PBMC involved no sorting. The V gene lost 4 bases and the J gene lost 3 bases, with 7 bases spanning the gap. The V gene's germline CDR1 is SGHTA and CDR2 FQGNSA. The CDR3 length is 13 residues.

The chain has TRBV7-2 and TRBJ1-5; D uncertain. The sequencing used normal lung tissue next to the tumor, collected at surgery. This clonotype was sampled from a male donor with early-stage non-small cell lung cancer. CDR3 sequence: CASSYLANQPQHF. The CDR3 DNA reads TGTGCCAGCAGCTACCTAGCCAATCAGCCCCAGCATTTT.